This passage covers 9 T cell receptor beta chains from one sample sequenced in a study of blood T cell repertoires in COVID-19. Assay used: immunoSEQ multiplex PCR; TCRdb lists only in-frame clones, some missing. The table records over 200,000 clones, around 83% of them present only once. The source material was peripheral blood. The receptors shown here come from a man older than 75 with acute or convalescent COVID-19.

The J gene is TRBJ2-3, the V gene TRBV6-6, with a possible D match to TRBD2 (5 bases). V was trimmed by 0 bases and J by 1 base, leaving 8 bases between them. CDR1 is MNHNY, CDR2 SVGAGI, per germline (reference sequence). This CDR3 contains 15 residues. DNA for the CDR3: TGTGCCAGCAGTTACTCAAGCGGCGGCACAGATACGCAGTATTTT. Translation gives CASSYSSGGTDTQYF.

This chain links TRBV10-3 with TRBJ1-2; D possibly corresponds to TRBD1 (6 bases). The CDR3 extends over 14 amino acids. The V gene lost 2 bases and the J gene lost 3 bases, with 10 bases spanning the gap. The V gene's germline CDR1 is ENHRY and CDR2 SYGVKD. The CDR3 nucleotides read TGTGCCATCAGTGAGAGGGGGAACGACTATGGCTACACCTTC. It is translated as CAISERGNDYGYTF.

The chain combines TRBV7-8 with TRBJ2-2, with 8 positions matching TRBD1. Trimming at V came to 5 bases and at J to 2 bases, leaving 4 bases not matched to a gene. The CDR3 is 15 amino acids. The germline CDR1 and CDR2 sequences are SGHVS and FQNEAQ. The CDR3, as DNA: TGTGCCAGCAGCCTGACAGGGGAAAACACCGGGGAGCTGTTTTTT. Translating gives CASSLTGENTGELFF.

This chain links TRBV15 with TRBJ1-4; 9 bases agree with TRBD1. The V segment lost 3 bases and the J segment 7 bases; nucleotides outside the gene matches: 6. Germline loops: CDR1 LNHNV, CDR2 YYDKDF (reference sequence). This CDR3 contains 15 residues. Here the CDR3 DNA reads TGTGCCACCAGCAGCTACAGGGGGCCGGGTGAAAAACTGTTTTTT. Translating it yields CATSSYRGPGEKLFF.

This clone turned up a few times. The chain joins TRBV7-2 to TRBJ2-3; tentatively, D is TRBD2 (6 bases). V lost 5 bases and J 3 bases, leaving 15 bases between the germline ends. CDR3 length: 15 residues. Germline V gene data show CDR1 as SGHTA and CDR2 as FQGNSA. The CDR3 nucleotides are TGTGCCAGCAGCAGATGGGCTAGCGAGACAGATACGCAGTATTTT. As protein: CASSRWASETDTQYF.

The CDR3 reads CATSDETGKAFF. The CDR3 DNA reads as TGTGCCACCAGTGACGAAACAGGGAAAGCTTTCTTT. The chain carries TRBV24-1 and TRBJ1-1, with D maybe TRBD1 (6 bases). In germline, CDR1 is KGHDR, CDR2 SFDVKD. V gave up 4 bases and J gave up 9 bases, with 11 bases separating them. The length of the CDR3 is 12 residues.

The chain is built from TRBV5-4 and TRBJ1-4; 9 bases match TRBD1. With V trimmed by 4 bases and J by 8 bases, 12 bases remained unmatched. The CDR3 length is 16 residues. Germline CDR1 reads SGHNT; CDR2 reads YYREEE (reference sequence). CDR3 loop: CASSGLPGQGIEKLFF. CDR3 coding DNA: TGTGCCAGCAGCGGACTGCCGGGACAGGGAATCGAAAAACTGTTTTTT.

This clone appeared a few times. Here the CDR3 DNA reads TGTGCCAGCACCCCCCCGGGACACCAGTCCTACGAGCAGTACTTC. This codes for CASTPPGHQSYEQYF. The chain joins TRBV21-1 to TRBJ2-7; the table's D call, TRBD1, was not checked against the DNA. TRBV21-1 counts as a pseudogene. The CDR3 has 15 amino acids.

The chain recombines TRBV7-2 with TRBJ2-7; maybe TRBD2 (7 bases). Trimming removed 5 bases from V and 4 bases from J, with 18 bases in between. The germline V gene has CDR1 SGHTA and CDR2 FQGNSA. The CDR3 length is 15 residues. The CDR3 is CASSLGGAGYYEQYF. CDR3 nucleotide sequence: TGTGCCAGCAGCCTTGGGGGGGCAGGTTATTACGAGCAGTACTTC. Full variable domain (outside the CDR3, taken from reference TRBV7-2 and TRBJ2-7): GAGVSQSPSNKVTEKGKDVELRCDPISGHTALYWYRQSLGQGLEFLIYFQGNSAPDKSGLPSDRFSAERTGGSVSTLTIQRTQQEDSAVYLCASSLGGAGYYEQYFGPGTRLTVT.